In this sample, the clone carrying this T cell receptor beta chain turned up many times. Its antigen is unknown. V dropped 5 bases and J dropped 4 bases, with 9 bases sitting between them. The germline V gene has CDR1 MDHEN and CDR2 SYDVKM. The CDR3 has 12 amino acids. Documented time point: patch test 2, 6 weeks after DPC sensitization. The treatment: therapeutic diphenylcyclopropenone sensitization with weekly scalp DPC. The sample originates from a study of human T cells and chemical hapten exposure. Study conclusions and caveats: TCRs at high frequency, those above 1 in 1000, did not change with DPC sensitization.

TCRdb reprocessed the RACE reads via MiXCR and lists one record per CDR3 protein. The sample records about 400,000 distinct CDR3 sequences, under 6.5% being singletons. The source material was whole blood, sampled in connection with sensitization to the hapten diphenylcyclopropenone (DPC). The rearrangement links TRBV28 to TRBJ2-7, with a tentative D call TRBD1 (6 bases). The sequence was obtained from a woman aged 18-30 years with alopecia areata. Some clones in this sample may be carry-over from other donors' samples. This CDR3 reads CASSLGQYEQYF. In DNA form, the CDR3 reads TGTGCCAGCAGTCTCGGACAGTACGAGCAGTACTTC. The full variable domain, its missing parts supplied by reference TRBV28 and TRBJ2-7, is DVKVTQSSRYLVKRTGEKVFLECVQDMDHENMFWYRQDPGLGLRLIYFSYDVKMKEKGDIPEGYSVSREKKERFSLILESASTNQTSMYLCASSLGQYEQYFGPGTRLTVT.